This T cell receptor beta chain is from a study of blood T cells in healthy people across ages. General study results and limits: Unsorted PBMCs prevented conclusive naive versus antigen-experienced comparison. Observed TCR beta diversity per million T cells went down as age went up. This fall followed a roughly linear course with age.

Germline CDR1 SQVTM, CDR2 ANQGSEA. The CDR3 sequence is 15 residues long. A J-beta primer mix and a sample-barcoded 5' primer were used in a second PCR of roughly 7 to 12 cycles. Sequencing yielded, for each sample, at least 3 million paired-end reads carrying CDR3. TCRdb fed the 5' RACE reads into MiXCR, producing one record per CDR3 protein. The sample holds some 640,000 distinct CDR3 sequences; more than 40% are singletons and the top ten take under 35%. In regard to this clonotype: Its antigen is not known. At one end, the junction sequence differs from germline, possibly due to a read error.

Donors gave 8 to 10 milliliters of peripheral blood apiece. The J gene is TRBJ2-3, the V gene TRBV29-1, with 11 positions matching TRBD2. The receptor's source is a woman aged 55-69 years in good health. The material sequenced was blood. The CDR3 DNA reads TGCGGCGTTGAAACACTAGCGGGAGGCACAGATACGCAGTATTTT. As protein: CGVETLAGGTDTQYF.